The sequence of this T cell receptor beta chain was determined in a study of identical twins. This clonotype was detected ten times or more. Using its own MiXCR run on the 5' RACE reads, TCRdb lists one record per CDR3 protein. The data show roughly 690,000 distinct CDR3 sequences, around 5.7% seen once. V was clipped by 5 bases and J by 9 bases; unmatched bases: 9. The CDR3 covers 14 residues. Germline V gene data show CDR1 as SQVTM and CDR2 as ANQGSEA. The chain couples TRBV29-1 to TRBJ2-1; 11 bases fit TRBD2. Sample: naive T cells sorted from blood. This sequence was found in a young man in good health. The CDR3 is CSVTEKGLAGEQFF. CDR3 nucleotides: TGCAGCGTTACCGAAAAAGGACTAGCGGGTGAGCAGTTCTTC.